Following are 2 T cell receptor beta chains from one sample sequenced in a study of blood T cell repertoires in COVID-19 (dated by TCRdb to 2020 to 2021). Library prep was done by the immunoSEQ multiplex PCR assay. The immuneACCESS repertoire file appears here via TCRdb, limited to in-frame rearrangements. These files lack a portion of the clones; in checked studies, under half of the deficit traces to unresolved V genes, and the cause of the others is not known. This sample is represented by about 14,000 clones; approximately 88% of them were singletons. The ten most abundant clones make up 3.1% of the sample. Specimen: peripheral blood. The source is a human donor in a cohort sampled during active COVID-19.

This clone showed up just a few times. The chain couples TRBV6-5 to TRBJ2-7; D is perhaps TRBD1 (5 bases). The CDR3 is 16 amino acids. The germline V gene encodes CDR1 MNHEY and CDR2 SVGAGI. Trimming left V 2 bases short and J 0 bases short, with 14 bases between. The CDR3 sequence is CASSYLAQGSSYEQYF. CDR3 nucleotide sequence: TGTGCCAGCAGTTACCTCGCTCAGGGAAGCTCCTACGAGCAGTACTTC.

The CDR3 loop is CATNDRGTYEQYF. The CDR3 nucleotides read TGTGCCACAAATGACAGGGGGACCTACGAGCAGTACTTC. The chain carries TRBV10-3 and TRBJ2-7; 9 nucleotides line up with TRBD1. The germline gives CDR1 ENHRY, CDR2 SYGVKD. Trimming at V came to 10 bases and at J to 2 bases, leaving 6 bases not matched to a gene. The CDR3 is 13 residues long.